The clone carrying this TCR beta chain has a count of ten or more. Its antigen is undetermined. The data stem from a study of early T cells in non-severe SARS-CoV-2 infection. Background on the study: Bulk RNA isolated from unsorted whole blood underwent sequencing; chains were not paired.

Germline-derived CDR1 and CDR2 are SEHNR and FQNEAQ (reference sequence). CDR3 size: 15 residues. Between the trimmed V and J ends, which lost 5 bases and 4 bases, there was a span of 15 bases. Findings and limits, study-wide: Reliance on VDJdb matching favored anti-spike CD8 responses; private and CD4 specificities were missed.

Researchers tagged individual cDNA molecules with unique molecular identifiers. TCRdb recomputed calls from the 5' RACE reads with MiXCR, one row per CDR3 protein. This sample has tens of thousands of distinct CDR3 sequences, with around a sixth found just once. The chain couples TRBV7-9 to TRBJ2-1; the D is unclear. The sequenced material came from whole blood. The clonotype was recovered from an adult who was a healthcare worker with PCR-confirmed SARS-CoV-2 infection or an uninfected control (not recorded which). CDR3 residues: CASSPKILTYNEQFF. CDR3 sequence (DNA): TGTGCCAGCAGCCCGAAAATACTAACATACAATGAGCAGTTCTTC.